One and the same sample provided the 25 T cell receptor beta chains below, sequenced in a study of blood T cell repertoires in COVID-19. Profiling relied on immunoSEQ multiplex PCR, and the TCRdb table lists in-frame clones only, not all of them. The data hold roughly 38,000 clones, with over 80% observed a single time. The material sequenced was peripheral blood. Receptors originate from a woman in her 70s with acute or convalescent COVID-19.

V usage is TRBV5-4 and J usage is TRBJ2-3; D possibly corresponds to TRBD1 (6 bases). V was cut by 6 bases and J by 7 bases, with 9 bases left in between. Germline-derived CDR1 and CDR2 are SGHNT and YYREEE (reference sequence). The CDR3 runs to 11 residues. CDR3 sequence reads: CASIGQNTQYF. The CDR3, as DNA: TGTGCCAGCATCGGACAGAATACGCAGTATTTT. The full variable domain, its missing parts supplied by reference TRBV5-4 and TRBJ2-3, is ETGVTQSPTHLIKTRGQQVTLRCSSQSGHNTVSWYQQALGQGPQFIFQYYREEENGRGNFPPRFSGLQFPNYSSELNVNALELDDSALYLCASIGQNTQYFGPGTRLTVL.

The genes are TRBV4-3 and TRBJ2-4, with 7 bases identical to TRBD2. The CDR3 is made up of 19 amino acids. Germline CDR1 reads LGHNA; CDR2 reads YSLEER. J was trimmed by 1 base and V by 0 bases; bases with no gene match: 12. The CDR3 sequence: CASSQDPTSFGGAKNIQYF. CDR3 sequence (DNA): TGCGCCAGCAGCCAAGATCCGACGTCCTTCGGGGGGGCCAAAAACATTCAGTACTTC.

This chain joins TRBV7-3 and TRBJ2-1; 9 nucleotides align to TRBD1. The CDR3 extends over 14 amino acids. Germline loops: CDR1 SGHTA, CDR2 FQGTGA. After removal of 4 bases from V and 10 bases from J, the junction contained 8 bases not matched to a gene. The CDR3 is CASSSGTGSREQFF. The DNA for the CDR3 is TGTGCCAGCAGCTCCGGGACAGGGAGTCGGGAGCAGTTCTTC.

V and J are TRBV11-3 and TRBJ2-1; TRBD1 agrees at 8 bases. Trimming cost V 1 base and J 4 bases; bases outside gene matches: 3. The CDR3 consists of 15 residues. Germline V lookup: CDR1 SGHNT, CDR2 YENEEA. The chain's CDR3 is CASSLVQGGYNEQFF. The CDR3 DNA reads TGTGCCAGCAGCTTAGTACAGGGGGGTTACAATGAGCAGTTCTTC. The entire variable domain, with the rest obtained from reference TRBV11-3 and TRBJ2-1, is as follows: EAGVVQSPRYKIIEKKQPVAFWCNPISGHNTLYWYLQNLGQGPELLIRYENEEAVDDSQLPKDRFSAERLKGVDSTLKIQPAELGDSAVYLCASSLVQGGYNEQFFGPGTRLTVL.

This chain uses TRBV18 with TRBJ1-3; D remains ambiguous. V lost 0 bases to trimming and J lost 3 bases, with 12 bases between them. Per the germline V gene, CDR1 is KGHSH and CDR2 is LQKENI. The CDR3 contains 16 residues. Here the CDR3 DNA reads TGTGCCAGCTCACCACCAACCACAGTTCATGGAAACACCATATATTTT. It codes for CASSPPTTVHGNTIYF.

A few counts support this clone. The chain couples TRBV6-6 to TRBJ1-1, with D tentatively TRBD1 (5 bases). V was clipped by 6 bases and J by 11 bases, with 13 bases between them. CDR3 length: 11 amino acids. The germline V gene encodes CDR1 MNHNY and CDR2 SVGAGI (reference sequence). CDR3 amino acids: CASSLQGGAFF. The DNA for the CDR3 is TGTGCCAGCAGCCTCCAGGGAGGGGCTTTCTTT.

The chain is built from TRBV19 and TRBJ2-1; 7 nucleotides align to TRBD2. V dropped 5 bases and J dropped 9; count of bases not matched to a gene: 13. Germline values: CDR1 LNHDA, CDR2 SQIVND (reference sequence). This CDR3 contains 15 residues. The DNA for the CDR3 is TGTGCCAGTAGTGTCCCCGGGACTATTCATTCTGAGCAGTTCTTC. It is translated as CASSVPGTIHSEQFF.

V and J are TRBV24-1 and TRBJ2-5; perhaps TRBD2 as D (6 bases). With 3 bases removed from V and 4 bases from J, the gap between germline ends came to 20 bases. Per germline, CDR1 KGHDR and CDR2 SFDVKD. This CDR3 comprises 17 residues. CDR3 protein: CATSDPQVGRGVETQYF. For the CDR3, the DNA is TGTGCCACCAGTGATCCCCAGGTGGGGCGGGGTGTAGAGACCCAGTACTTC.

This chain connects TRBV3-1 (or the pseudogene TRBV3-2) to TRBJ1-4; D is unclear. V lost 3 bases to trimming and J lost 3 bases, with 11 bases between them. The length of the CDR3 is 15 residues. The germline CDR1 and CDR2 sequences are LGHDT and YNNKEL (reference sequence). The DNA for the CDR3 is TGTGCCAGCAGCCACCAACAGTCTTCTAATGAAAAACTGTTTTTT. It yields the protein CASSHQQSSNEKLFF.

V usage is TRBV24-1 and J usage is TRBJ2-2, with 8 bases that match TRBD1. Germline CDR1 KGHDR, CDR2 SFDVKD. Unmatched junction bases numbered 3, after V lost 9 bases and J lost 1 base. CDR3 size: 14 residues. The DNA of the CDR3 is TGTGCCACCGGAACAGGGGGGAACACCGGGGAGCTGTTTTTT. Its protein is CATGTGGNTGELFF.

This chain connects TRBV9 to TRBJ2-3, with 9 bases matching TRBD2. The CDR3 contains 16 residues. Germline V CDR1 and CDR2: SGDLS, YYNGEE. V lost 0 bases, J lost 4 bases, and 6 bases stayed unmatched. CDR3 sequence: CASSVGVGTSPDTQYF. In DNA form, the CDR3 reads TGTGCCAGCAGCGTAGGGGTGGGGACTAGCCCAGATACGCAGTATTTT.

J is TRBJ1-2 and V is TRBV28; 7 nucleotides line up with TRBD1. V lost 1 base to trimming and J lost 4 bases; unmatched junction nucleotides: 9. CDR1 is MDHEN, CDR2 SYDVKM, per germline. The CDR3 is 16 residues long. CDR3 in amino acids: CASSLLAQGKIYGYTF. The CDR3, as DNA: TGTGCCAGCAGTTTATTGGCACAGGGGAAAATCTATGGCTACACCTTC.

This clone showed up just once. CDR3 in amino acids: CASSGGANTGELFF. The CDR3 DNA is TGTGCCAGCAGCGGGGGGGCTAACACCGGGGAGCTGTTTTTT. The chain recombines TRBV28 with TRBJ2-2, with 8 bases lining up with TRBD2. The length of the CDR3 is 14 residues. Germline V gene sequence: CDR1 MDHEN, CDR2 SYDVKM. V was pared by 6 bases and J by 2 bases, with 2 bases of the junction left unmatched.

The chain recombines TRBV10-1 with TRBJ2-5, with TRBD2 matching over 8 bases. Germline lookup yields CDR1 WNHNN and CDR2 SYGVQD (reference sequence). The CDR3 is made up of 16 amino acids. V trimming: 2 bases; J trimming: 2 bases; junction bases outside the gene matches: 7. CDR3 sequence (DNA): TGCGCCAGCAGTGAGGGTAGCGGGGTGTCACAAGAGACCCAGTACTTC. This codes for CASSEGSGVSQETQYF.

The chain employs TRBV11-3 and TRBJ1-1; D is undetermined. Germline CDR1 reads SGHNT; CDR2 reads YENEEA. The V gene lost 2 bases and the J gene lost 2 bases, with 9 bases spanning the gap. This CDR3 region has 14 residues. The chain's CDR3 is CASSLQAENTEAFF. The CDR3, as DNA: TGTGCCAGCAGCTTACAGGCAGAAAACACTGAAGCTTTCTTT.

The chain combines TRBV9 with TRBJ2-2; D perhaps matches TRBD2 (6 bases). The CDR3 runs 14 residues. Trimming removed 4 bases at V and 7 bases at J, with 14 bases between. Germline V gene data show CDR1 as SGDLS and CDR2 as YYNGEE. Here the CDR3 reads CASSPGTLGGELFF. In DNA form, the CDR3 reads TGTGCCAGCAGCCCCGGGACTCTGGGCGGGGAGCTGTTTTTT.

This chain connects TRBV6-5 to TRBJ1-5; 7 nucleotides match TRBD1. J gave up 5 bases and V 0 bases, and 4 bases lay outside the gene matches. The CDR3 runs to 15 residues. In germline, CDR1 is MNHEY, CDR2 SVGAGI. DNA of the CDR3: TGTGCCAGCAGTTACTCTTTAACAGGGGATCAGCCCCAGCATTTT. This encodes CASSYSLTGDQPQHF.

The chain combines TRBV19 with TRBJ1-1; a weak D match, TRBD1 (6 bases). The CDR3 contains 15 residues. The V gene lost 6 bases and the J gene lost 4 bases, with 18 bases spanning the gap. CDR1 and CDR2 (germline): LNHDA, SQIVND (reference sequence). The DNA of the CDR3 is TGTGCCAGTAGCTCAATAGGGCTACAGGGCACTGAAGCTTTCTTT. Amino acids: CASSSIGLQGTEAFF. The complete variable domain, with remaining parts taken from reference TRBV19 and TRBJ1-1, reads DGGITQSPKYLFRKEGQNVTLSCEQNLNHDAMYWYRQDPGQGLRLIYYSQIVNDFQKGDIAEGYSVSREKKESFPLTVTSAQKNPTAFYLCASSSIGLQGTEAFFGQGTRLTVV.

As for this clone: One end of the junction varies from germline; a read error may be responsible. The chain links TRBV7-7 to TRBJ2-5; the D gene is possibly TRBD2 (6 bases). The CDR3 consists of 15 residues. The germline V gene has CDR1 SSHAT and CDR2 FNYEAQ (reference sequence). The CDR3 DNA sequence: TGTGCTAGCAGCCGCTCGGGACTTCAACAAGAGACCCAGTACTTC. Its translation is CASSRSGLQQETQYF. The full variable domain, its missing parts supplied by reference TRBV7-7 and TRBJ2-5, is GAGVSQSPRYKVTKRGQDVTLRCDPISSHATLYWYQQALGQGPEFLTYFNYEAQPDKSGLPSDRFSAERPEGSISTLTIQRTEQRDSAMYRCASSRSGLQQETQYFGPGTRLLVL.

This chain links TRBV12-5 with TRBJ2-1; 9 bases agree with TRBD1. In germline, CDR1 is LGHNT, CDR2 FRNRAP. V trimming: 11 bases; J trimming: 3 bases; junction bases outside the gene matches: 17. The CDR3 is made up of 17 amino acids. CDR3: CASQPTPGQGRYNEQFF. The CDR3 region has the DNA TGTGCTTCCCAGCCCACGCCGGGACAGGGTCGCTACAATGAGCAGTTCTTC.

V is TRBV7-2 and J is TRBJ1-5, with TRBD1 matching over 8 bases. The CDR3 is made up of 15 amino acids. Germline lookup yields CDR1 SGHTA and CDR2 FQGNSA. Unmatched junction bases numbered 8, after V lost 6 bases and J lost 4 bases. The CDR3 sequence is CASRLGTGVNQPQHF. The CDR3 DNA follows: TGTGCCAGCAGACTGGGGACAGGTGTGAATCAGCCCCAGCATTTT.

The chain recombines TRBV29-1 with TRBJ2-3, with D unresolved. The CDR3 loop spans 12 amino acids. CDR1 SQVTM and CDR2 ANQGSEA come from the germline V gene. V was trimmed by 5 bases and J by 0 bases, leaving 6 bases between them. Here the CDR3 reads CSVLGSTDTQYF. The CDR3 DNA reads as TGCAGCGTTCTCGGGAGCACAGATACGCAGTATTTT.

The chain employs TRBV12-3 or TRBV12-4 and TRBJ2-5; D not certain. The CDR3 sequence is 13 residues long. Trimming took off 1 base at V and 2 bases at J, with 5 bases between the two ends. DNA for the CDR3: TGTGCCAGCAGTTTAGGCCAGCAAGAGACCCAGTACTTC. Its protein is CASSLGQQETQYF.

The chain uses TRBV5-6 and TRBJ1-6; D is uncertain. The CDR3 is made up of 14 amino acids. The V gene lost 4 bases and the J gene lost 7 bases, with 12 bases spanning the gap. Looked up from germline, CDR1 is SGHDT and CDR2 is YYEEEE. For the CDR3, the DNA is TGTGCCAGCAGCCCCAGTCTCTGGAATTCACCCCTCCACTTT. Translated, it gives CASSPSLWNSPLHF.

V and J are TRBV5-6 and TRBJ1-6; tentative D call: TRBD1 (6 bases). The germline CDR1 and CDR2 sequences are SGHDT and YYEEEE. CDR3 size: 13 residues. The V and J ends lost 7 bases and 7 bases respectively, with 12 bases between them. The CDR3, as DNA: TGTGCCAGCGACCAGGGGATGAATTCACCCCTCCACTTT. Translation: CASDQGMNSPLHF.